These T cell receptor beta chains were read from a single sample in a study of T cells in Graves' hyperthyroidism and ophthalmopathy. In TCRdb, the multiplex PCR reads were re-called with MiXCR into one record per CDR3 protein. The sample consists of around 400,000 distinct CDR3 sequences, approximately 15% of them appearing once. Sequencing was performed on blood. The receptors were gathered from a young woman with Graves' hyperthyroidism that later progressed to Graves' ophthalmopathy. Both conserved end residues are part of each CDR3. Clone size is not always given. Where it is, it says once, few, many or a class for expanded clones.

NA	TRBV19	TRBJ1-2	CASRSLPSGYGYTF
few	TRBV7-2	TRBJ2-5	CASSQQQGRRETQYF
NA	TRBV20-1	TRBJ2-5	CSARRAPWGQETQYF
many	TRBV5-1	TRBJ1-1	CASSSRGSYTEAFF
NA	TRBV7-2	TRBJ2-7	CASSYRGRSEQYF
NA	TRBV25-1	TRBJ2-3	CASSEYMASGSMTDTQYF
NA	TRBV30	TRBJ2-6	CALTLQGALFSGANVLTF
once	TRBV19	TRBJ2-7	CASSPKRGVEQYF
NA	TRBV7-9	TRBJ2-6	CASSFLGHQSSGANVLTF
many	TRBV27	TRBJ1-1	CASSFGRQTEAFF
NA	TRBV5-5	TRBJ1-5	CASSLGQGQSNQPQHF
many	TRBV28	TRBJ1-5	CASSFGQINQPQHF
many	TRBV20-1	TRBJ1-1	CSASRLRPYLAFF
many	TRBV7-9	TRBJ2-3	CASSSQAGLSTDTQYF
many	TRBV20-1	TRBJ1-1	CSATLRGANTEAFF
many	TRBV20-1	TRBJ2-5	CSARRGLSETQYF
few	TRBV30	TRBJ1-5	CAWGGDSNQPQHF
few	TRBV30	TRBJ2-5	CAWSVSVLSGETQYF
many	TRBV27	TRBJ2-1	CASSEGLAGYNEQFF
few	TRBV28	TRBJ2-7	CASSLESGRSYEQYF
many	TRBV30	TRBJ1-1	CAWSPGTGDTEAFF
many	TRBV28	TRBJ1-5	CASKQGSQPQHF
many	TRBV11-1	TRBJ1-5	CASSLGGGGNQPQHF
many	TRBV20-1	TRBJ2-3	CSARDKMGRTDTQYF
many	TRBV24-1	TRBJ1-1	CAATLNTEAFF
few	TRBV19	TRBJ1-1	CASRPDRGGLAFF
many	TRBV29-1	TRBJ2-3	CSVEDTGLAEITDTQYF
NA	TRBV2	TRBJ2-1	CASSLLAGGPRNEQFF
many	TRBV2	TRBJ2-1	CASYLQPKSHEQFF
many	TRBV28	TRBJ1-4	CASSLFRGNEKLFF
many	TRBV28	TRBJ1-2	CASSLAGVHGYTF
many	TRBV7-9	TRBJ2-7	CASSLPGAYEQYF
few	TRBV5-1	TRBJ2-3	CASSLGLAGVSVNTQYF
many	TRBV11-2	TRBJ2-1	CASSLSESNSYNEQFF
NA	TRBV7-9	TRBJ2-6	CASSLGDLSGANVLTF
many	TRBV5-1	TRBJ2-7	CASSYGTGGGILQYF
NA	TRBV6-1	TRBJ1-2	CASSEALIYGYTF
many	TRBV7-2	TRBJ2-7	CASSLAARSYEQYF
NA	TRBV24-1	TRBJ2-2	CATSDRDGGEVGELFF
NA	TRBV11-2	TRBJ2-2	CASSPGLEKAGELFF
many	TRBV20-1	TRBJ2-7	CSATRGGYEQYF
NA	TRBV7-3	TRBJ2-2	CASSLGFGGELFF
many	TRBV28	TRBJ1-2	CASNSLGQFNYGYTF
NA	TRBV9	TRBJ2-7	CASSVGRVPYEQYF
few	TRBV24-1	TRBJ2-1	CATSETSSYNEQFF
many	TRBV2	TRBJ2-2	CASRPTGGGELFF
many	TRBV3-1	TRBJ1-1	CASSQLENTEAFF
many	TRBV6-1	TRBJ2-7	CASSGGTGAIPYEQYF
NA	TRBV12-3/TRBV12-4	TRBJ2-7	CASSLTSGLAGGAYEQYF
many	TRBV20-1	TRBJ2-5	CSARDIFGETQYF
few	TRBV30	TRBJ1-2	CAWIRRGPDGTYGSTF
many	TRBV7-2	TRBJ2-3	CASSLAVLGLTDTQYF
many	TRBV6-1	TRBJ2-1	CASSVKGRTYNEQFF
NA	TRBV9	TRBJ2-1	CASSVGDGRAYEQFF